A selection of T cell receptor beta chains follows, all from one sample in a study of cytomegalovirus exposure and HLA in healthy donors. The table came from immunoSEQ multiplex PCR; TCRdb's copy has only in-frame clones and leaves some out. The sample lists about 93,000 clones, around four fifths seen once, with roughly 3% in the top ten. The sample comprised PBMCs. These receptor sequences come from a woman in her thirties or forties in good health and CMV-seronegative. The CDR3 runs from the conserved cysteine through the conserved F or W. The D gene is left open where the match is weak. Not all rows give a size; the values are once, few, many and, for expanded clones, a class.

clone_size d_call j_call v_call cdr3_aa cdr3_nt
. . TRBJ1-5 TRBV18 CASSPLGGTASNQPQHF TGTGCCAGCTCCCCCCTCGGGGGGACCGCTAGCAATCAGCCCCAGCATTTT
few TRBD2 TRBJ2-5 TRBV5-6 CASSLSGRAGETQYF TGTGCCAGCAGCTTGAGCGGGAGGGCCGGAGAGACCCAGTACTTC
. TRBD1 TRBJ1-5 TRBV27 CASRHRDSGWPQHF TGTGCCAGCAGACACCGGGACAGTGGTTGGCCCCAGCATTTT
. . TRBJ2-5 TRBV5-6 CASSLVSEETQYF TGTGCCAGCAGCTTGGTTTCGGAAGAGACCCAGTACTTC
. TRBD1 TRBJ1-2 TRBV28 CASSSTGGANHGYTF TGTGCCAGCAGTTCCACAGGGGGCGCAAACCACGGCTACACCTTC
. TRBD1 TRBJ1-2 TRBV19 CASSGSRGHWGYTF TGTGCCAGTAGTGGGAGCAGGGGGCATTGGGGCTACACCTTC
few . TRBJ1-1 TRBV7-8 CASSLRTGEAFF TGTGCCAGCAGCTTACGTACAGGGGAAGCTTTCTTT
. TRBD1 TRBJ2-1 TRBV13 CASSLSGTGRYNEQFF TGTGCCAGCAGCTTATCCGGGACAGGGAGATACAATGAGCAGTTCTTC
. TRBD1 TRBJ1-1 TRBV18 CASSPDILGQGSGTEAFF TGTGCCAGCTCACCGGATATTTTGGGACAGGGTTCGGGGACTGAAGCTTTCTTT
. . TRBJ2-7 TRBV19 CASSMASRGTYSYEQYF TGTGCCAGTAGTATGGCGTCTCGGGGGACCTACTCCTACGAGCAGTACTTC
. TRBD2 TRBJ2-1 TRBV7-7 CASSLDHPGLADSDNEQFF TGTGCTAGCAGCTTAGACCATCCGGGACTAGCGGATTCCGACAATGAGCAGTTCTTC
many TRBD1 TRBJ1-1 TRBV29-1 CSVREGASEAFF TGCAGCGTTCGGGAGGGGGCATCGGAAGCTTTCTTT
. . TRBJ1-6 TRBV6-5 CASSHHRSYNSPLHF TGTGCCAGCAGTCATCACAGGTCCTATAATTCACCCCTCCACTTT
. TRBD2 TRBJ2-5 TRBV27 CASSLRVAGVGETQYF TGTGCCAGCAGTCTACGAGTAGCGGGAGTAGGAGAGACCCAGTACTTC
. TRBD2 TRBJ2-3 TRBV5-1 CASSLWPSGTTDTQYF TGCGCCAGCAGCTTGTGGCCTAGCGGAACCACAGATACGCAGTATTTT
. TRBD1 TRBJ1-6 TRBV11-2 CASSADRGYNSPLHF TGTGCCAGCAGCGCGGACAGGGGTTATAATTCACCCCTCCACTTT
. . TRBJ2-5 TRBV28 CASSLISGQETQYF TGTGCCAGCAGTTTAATTTCAGGGCAAGAGACCCAGTACTTC